Sequencing of this T cell receptor beta chain was carried out in a study of shared clonotypes between healthy human individuals. Study conclusions and caveats: Few donors restricted represented genetic and exposure-history diversity. The authors expected sequencing depth to affect clonotype sharing among donors.

The table came from immunoSEQ multiplex PCR; TCRdb's copy has only in-frame clones and leaves some out. The sample comprises about 2.4 million clones, more than 85% of which are singletons, and around 0.37% rests with the top ten. Concerning this clone: What it binds is unknown. Other nucleotide sequences in the sample specify the same CDR3.

Germline V gene sequence: CDR1 MNHEY, CDR2 SVGAGI. The CDR3 has 13 residues. The V end was cut by 9 bases, the J end by 2 bases, with 10 bases between. The V gene is TRBV6-5, the J gene TRBJ2-2; D might be TRBD2 (6 bases). The receptor's source is a man younger than 35 in good health. Some clones in this sample may be carry-over from other donors' samples. The sequenced material came from naive CD4+ T cells from PBMCs. Stated subset: CD45RA+ positively selected. CDR3: CASRDFNTGELFF. The DNA of the CDR3 is TGTGCCAGTCGGGACTTTAACACCGGGGAGCTGTTTTTT.